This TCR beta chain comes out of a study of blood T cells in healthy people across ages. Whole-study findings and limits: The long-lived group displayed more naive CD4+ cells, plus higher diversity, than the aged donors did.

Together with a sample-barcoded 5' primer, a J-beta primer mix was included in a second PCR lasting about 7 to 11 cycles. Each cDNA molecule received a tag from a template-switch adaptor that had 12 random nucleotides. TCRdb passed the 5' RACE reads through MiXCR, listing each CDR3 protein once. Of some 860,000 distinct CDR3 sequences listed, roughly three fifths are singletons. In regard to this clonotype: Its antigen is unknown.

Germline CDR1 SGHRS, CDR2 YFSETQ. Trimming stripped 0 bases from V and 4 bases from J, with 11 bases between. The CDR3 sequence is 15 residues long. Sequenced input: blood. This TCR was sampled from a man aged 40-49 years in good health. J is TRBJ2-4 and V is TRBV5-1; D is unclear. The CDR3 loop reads CASSLGVRRKNIQYF. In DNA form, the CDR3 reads TGCGCCAGCAGCTTGGGCGTTAGGCGGAAAAACATTCAGTACTTC.